The 3 T cell receptor beta chains below all came from one sample that was sequenced in a study of CD8 T cells in Susac syndrome. With random hexamers, reverse transcription was performed on roughly 0.45 to 1 ug of RNA. TCRdb reprocessed the immunoSEQ multiplex PCR reads via MiXCR and lists one record per CDR3 protein. The data contain hundreds of thousands of distinct CDR3 sequences, around 85% of them singletons. The sample consisted of CD8+ T cells from PBMCs. The receptor source for this set is a human donor with multiple sclerosis.

V and J are TRBV19 and TRBJ1-1; 9 bases are a match to TRBD1. The CDR3 is made up of 14 amino acids. CDR1 is LNHDA and CDR2 is SQIVND in the germline V gene (reference sequence). J was trimmed by 4 bases and V by 4 bases; bases with no gene match: 4. CDR3 amino acids: CASSRQGGITEAFF. The CDR3 DNA reads TGTGCCAGTAGTAGACAGGGGGGGATCACTGAAGCTTTCTTT.

This chain links TRBV20-1 with TRBJ2-1, with 7 bases aligning to TRBD2. Per germline, CDR1 DFQATT and CDR2 SNEGSKA (reference sequence). The CDR3 has 14 residues. Germline trimming cut 1 base from V and 7 bases from J; bases unmatched to any gene: 7. The CDR3 DNA sequence: TGCAGTGCTAGAGGCGGGAGCCTCTCTAATGAGCAGTTCTTC. It yields the protein CSARGGSLSNEQFF.

This chain joins TRBV19 and TRBJ2-5, with 13 bases lining up with TRBD2. Per germline, CDR1 LNHDA and CDR2 SQIVND (reference sequence). After removal of 3 bases from V and 3 bases from J, the junction contained 4 bases not matched to a gene. The CDR3 has 16 residues. The CDR3 spells CASSITGLAGEETQYF. CDR3 sequence (DNA): TGTGCCAGTAGTATCACCGGACTAGCGGGAGAAGAGACCCAGTACTTC.